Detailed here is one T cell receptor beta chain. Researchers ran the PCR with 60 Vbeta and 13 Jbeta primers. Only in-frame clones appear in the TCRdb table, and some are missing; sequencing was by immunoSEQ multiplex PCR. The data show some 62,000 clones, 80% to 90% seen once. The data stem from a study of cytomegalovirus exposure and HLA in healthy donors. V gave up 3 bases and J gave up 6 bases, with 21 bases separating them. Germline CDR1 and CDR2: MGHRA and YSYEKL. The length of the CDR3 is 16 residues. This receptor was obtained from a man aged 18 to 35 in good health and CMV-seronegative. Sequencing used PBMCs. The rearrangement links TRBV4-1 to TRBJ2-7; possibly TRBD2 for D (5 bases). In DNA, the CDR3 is TGCGCCAGCAGCCAGACCCAATCTTTTTCCGCGGGCGAGCAGTACTTC. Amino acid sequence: CASSQTQSFSAGEQYF.